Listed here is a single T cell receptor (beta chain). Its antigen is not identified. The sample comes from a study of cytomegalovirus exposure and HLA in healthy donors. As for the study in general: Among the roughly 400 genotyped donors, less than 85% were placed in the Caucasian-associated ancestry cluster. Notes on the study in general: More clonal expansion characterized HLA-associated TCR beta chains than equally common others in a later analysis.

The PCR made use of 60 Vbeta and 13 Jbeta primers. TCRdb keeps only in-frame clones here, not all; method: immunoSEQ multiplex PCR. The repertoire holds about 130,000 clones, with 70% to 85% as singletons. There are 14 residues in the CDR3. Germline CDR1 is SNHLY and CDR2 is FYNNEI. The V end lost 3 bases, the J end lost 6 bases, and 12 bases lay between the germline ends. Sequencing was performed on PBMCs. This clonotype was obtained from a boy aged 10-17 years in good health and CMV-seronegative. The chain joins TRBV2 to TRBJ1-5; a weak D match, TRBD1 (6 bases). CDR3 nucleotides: TGTGCCAGCAGTGAGGGTACAGGGTTTCAGCCCCAGCATTTT. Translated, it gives CASSEGTGFQPQHF.